A single sample is the source of the 20 T cell receptor beta chains below, sequenced in a study of blood T cell repertoires in COVID-19. Sequencing used immunoSEQ multiplex PCR; TCRdb keeps in-frame clones, though not all of them. The top ten hold 6.9% of the sample, which has about 150,000 clones, about 85% seen once. The specimen sequenced was peripheral blood. The receptors come from a man aged 80 or over with COVID-19, enrolled during active disease.

J is TRBJ2-7 and V is TRBV27; tentatively, D is TRBD2 (5 bases). Looked up from germline, CDR1 is MNHEY and CDR2 is SMNVEV (reference sequence). Trimming left V 0 bases short and J 7 bases short, with 10 bases between. There are 13 residues in the CDR3. The CDR3 reads CASSLSVRGEQYF. The CDR3 coding sequence is TGTGCCAGCAGTTTATCAGTTCGCGGGGAGCAGTACTTC.

This clone was seen more than once but under ten times. Other nucleotide sequences from this sample produce the same CDR3. This chain links TRBV29-1 with TRBJ1-1; D is perhaps TRBD1 (5 bases). This CDR3 spans 12 amino acids. V lost 3 bases and J 0 bases, leaving 5 bases between the germline ends. Germline values: CDR1 SQVTM, CDR2 ANQGSEA. CDR3 sequence: CSVDRVNTEAFF. The CDR3 coding sequence is TGCAGCGTTGACAGGGTGAACACTGAAGCTTTCTTT.

V gene TRBV4-1 combines with J gene TRBJ1-4, with TRBD1 matching over 9 bases. After removal of 4 bases from V and 8 bases from J, the junction contained 11 bases not matched to a gene. The CDR3 spans 16 residues. In germline, CDR1 is MGHRA, CDR2 YSYEKL. The DNA of the CDR3 is TGCGCCAGCAGCCCCATGGGGACAGGGAGTAACGAAAAACTGTTTTTT. Residues: CASSPMGTGSNEKLFF.

This clone was counted only a few times. V gene TRBV19 combines with J gene TRBJ1-1; TRBD1 matches at 7 bases. Trimming cost V 5 bases and J 4 bases; bases outside gene matches: 7. The CDR3 runs to 14 residues. From germline, CDR1 is LNHDA and CDR2 SQIVND (reference sequence). In nucleotides, the CDR3 is TGTGCCAGTAGTCCCCGTGAGGGGGCCACTGAAGCTTTCTTT. It yields the protein CASSPREGATEAFF.

This clone occurred a few times. CDR3 DNA sequence: TGTGCCAGCAGCCGGGACAGCAATTCACCCCTCCACTTT. Its protein product is CASSRDSNSPLHF. The chain uses TRBV5-4 and TRBJ1-6, with 7 bases that match TRBD1. V lost 4 bases and J lost 7; bases outside the gene matches: 2. This CDR3 contains 13 residues. The germline V gene has CDR1 SGHNT and CDR2 YYREEE (reference sequence).

This chain uses TRBV7-2 with TRBJ1-4, with D possibly matching TRBD1 (6 bases). The CDR3 totals 14 residues. Per the germline V gene, CDR1 is SGHTA and CDR2 is FQGNSA. Trimming left V 5 bases short and J 1 base short, with 8 bases between. The CDR3 region is CASSPRGTNEKLFF. CDR3 coding DNA: TGTGCCAGCAGCCCCAGGGGAACTAATGAAAAACTGTTTTTT.

The chain recombines TRBV4-3 with TRBJ2-3, with a tentative D call TRBD1 (5 bases). Deletions cut 0 bases from V and 2 bases from J, with 9 bases between. Germline assignment: CDR1 LGHNA and CDR2 YSLEER. There are 15 residues in the CDR3. This CDR3 is CASSQESGPTDTQYF. DNA for the CDR3: TGCGCCAGCAGCCAAGAGTCAGGGCCCACAGATACGCAGTATTTT.

V is TRBV12-3 or TRBV12-4 and J is TRBJ1-4, with no clear D. The CDR3 sequence is 11 residues long. Trimming left V 1 base short and J 11 bases short, with 5 bases between. The CDR3 sequence: CASSLGLKLFF. The CDR3, as DNA: TGTGCCAGCAGTTTAGGGCTCAAACTGTTTTTT.

The rearrangement uses TRBV21-1 and TRBJ1-1; no check of the table's D call, TRBD1, against the DNA was made. TRBV21-1 is tagged as a pseudogene. This CDR3 is 14 amino acids long. CDR3: CASSITGGNTEAFF. For the CDR3, the DNA is TGTGCCAGCAGCATAACAGGGGGCAACACTGAAGCTTTCTTT.

V is TRBV3-1 (or the pseudogene TRBV3-2) and J is TRBJ1-2; 8 nucleotides line up with TRBD1. The CDR3 has 15 residues. After removal of 3 bases from V and 3 bases from J, the junction contained 6 bases not matched to a gene. In germline, CDR1 is LGHDT, CDR2 YNNKEL (reference sequence). CDR3 sequence (DNA): TGTGCCAGCAGCCATTCAGGGGGCGCATACTATGGCTACACCTTC. It encodes CASSHSGGAYYGYTF.

The genes are TRBV4-2 and TRBJ1-6; the match to TRBD1 covers 8 bases. With 1 base clipped from V and 7 bases from J, the junction kept 3 bases outside the gene matches. The CDR3 consists of 15 residues. The V gene's germline CDR1 is LGHNA and CDR2 YNFKEQ. In DNA form, the CDR3 reads TGTGCCAGCAGCCAAGTGGACAGGGTCAATTCACCCCTCCACTTT. It is translated as CASSQVDRVNSPLHF.

This chain uses TRBV7-2 with TRBJ2-5; 8 bases are a match to TRBD2. The germline V gene has CDR1 SGHTA and CDR2 FQGNSA. V dropped 5 bases and J dropped 3; count of bases not matched to a gene: 8. The CDR3 totals 15 residues. CDR3 DNA: TGTGCCAGCAGCCGGGGGCGGGGGGCGGAAGAGACCCAGTACTTC. It translates to CASSRGRGAEETQYF.

The gene calls are TRBV10-3 and TRBJ2-3; 7 nucleotides line up with TRBD2. This CDR3 is built from 17 residues. V shed 4 bases and J 0 bases; nucleotides not matched to a gene: 10. CDR1 ENHRY and CDR2 SYGVKD come from the germline V gene. CDR3 amino acids: CAISGSFDGGSTDTQYF. For the CDR3, the DNA is TGTGCCATCAGTGGATCCTTTGACGGGGGGAGCACAGATACGCAGTATTTT.

The chain has TRBV12-5 and TRBJ1-5; D unclear. V lost 6 bases, J lost 7 bases, and 13 bases lay in between. In germline, CDR1 is LGHNT, CDR2 FRNRAP. CDR3 size: 13 residues. The CDR3 DNA reads TGTGCTAGTGGACTGGAGGAGGGCCAGCCCCAGCATTTT. Protein product: CASGLEEGQPQHF.

The genes are TRBV15 and TRBJ2-7; no clear D. The CDR3 has 14 amino acids. CDR1 LNHNV and CDR2 YYDKDF come from the germline V gene (reference sequence). Between the trimmed V and J ends, which lost 0 bases and 1 base, there was a span of 7 bases. CDR3 coding DNA: TGTGCCACCAGCAGAGATCGGTGGTCCTACGAGCAGTACTTC. Amino acid sequence: CATSRDRWSYEQYF. Together with reference TRBV15 and TRBJ2-7, the CDR3 gives the full variable domain: DAMVIQNPRYQVTQFGKPVTLSCSQTLNHNVMYWYQQKSSQAPKLLFHYYDKDFNNEADTPDNFQSRRPNTSFCFLDIRSPGLGDTAMYLCATSRDRWSYEQYFGPGTRLTVT.

J is TRBJ2-2 and V is TRBV4-1; TRBD2 agrees at 9 bases. V shed 3 bases, J shed 0 bases, and the junction held 8 bases outside the gene matches. Germline V gene lookup returns CDR1 MGHRA and CDR2 YSYEKL. CDR3 length equals 18 residues. The DNA for the CDR3 is TGCGCCAGCAGCCACGGTGGAGCTAGCGGGGCGAACACCGGGGAGCTGTTTTTT. Protein product: CASSHGGASGANTGELFF.

The CDR3 region has the DNA TGCAGTGCTAGAGATACAGACAAAGCTTTCTTT. Translation gives CSARDTDKAFF. The genes are TRBV20-1 and TRBJ1-1; D remains ambiguous. The germline gives CDR1 DFQATT, CDR2 SNEGSKA (reference sequence). The CDR3 extends over 11 amino acids. V lost 0 bases, J lost 9 bases, and 8 bases lay in between.

The chain has TRBV24-1 and TRBJ1-4; D is unresolved. The CDR3 runs to 17 residues. The V gene's germline CDR1 is KGHDR and CDR2 SFDVKD. V lost 5 bases to trimming and J lost 2 bases, with 17 bases between them. CDR3 sequence reads: CATSAVVSRGTNEKLFF. CDR3 in DNA: TGTGCCACCAGTGCCGTCGTCTCCCGCGGGACTAATGAAAAACTGTTTTTT.

The V and J genes are TRBV5-1 and TRBJ1-4; possibly TRBD1 for D (6 bases). Germline CDR1 SGHRS, CDR2 YFSETQ. Trimming pared 7 bases from V and 7 bases from J, leaving 11 bases between. This CDR3 is built from 12 residues. In DNA, the CDR3 is TGCGCCAGCCGGACAGTTGGTGAAAAACTGTTTTTT. Amino acids: CASRTVGEKLFF.

The gene calls are TRBV6-5 and TRBJ1-1, with D unclear. V lost 5 bases to trimming and J lost 6 bases, with 13 bases between them. The CDR3 sequence is 13 residues long. Per germline, CDR1 MNHEY and CDR2 SVGAGI. This CDR3 reads CASSNRAGAEAFF. CDR3 nucleotide sequence: TGTGCCAGCAGTAATCGGGCCGGGGCTGAAGCTTTCTTT.